The 17 T cell receptor beta chains reported below all come from one sample, sequenced in a study of blood T cell repertoires in COVID-19. Repertoires were generated with immunoSEQ multiplex PCR, while TCRdb's copy carries only in-frame clones and drops some. This repertoire shows about 120,000 clones, approximately 83% found once; its top ten account for roughly 4.3%. Sequencing input: peripheral blood. The receptors here all came from a woman in her seventies with acute or convalescent COVID-19.

The rearrangement links TRBV4-3 to TRBJ1-6; D uncertain. V was clipped by 4 bases and J by 6 bases, with 16 bases between them. The germline V gene has CDR1 LGHNA and CDR2 YSLEER. This CDR3 is 16 amino acids long. The CDR3 DNA reads as TGCGCCAGCAGCCTAAGCGGAGGAAATGTTAATTCACCCCTCCACTTT. Residues: CASSLSGGNVNSPLHF.

A single count supports this clone. The chain is built from TRBV29-1 and TRBJ1-4; 9 bases map to TRBD1. The germline gives CDR1 SQVTM, CDR2 ANQGSEA. The CDR3 runs to 14 residues. The junction had 14 bases not matched to a gene; V was cut back by 7 bases and J by 11 bases. The CDR3 spells CSADSGTGRSKLFF. The CDR3 DNA reads as TGCAGCGCCGATTCCGGGACAGGGAGGAGCAAACTGTTTTTT.

The gene calls are TRBV6-5 and TRBJ2-7; 10 nucleotides match TRBD2. The CDR3 sequence is 16 residues long. The V segment lost 0 bases and the J segment 1 base; nucleotides outside the gene matches: 3. The germline V gene encodes CDR1 MNHEY and CDR2 SVGAGI. DNA of the CDR3: TGTGCCAGCAGTTACTCGGCTAGCGGGGGTTCCTACGAGCAGTACTTC. This encodes CASSYSASGGSYEQYF.

This clone was seen a single time. CDR3 sequence reads: CASSWAAGIEQYV. In DNA form, the CDR3 reads TGTGCCAGCAGCTGGGCCGCAGGGATCGAGCAGTACGTC. The chain is built from TRBV7-2 and TRBJ2-7, with a tentative D call TRBD1 (5 bases). Trimming stripped 4 bases from V and 6 bases from J, with 13 bases between. CDR3 length: 13 residues. Germline V gives CDR1 SGHTA, CDR2 FQGNSA.

The chain couples TRBV10-3 to TRBJ1-2; D not resolved. CDR1 and CDR2 (germline): ENHRY, SYGVKD. With 3 bases removed from V and 4 bases from J, the gap between germline ends came to 15 bases. This CDR3 spans 15 amino acids. This chain's CDR3 is CAISELASHPYGYTF. In DNA form, the CDR3 reads TGTGCCATCAGTGAATTGGCCTCACACCCCTATGGCTACACCTTC.

The J gene is TRBJ1-2, the V gene TRBV20-1; no reliable D call. CDR1 is DFQATT, CDR2 SNEGSKA, per germline (reference sequence). The germline V and J ends were trimmed by 3 bases and 8 bases, with 7 bases remaining between them. The CDR3 has 10 residues. The CDR3 coding sequence is TGCAGTGCTAGCCGAGGGGGCTACACCTTC. Amino acids: CSASRGGYTF.

The CDR3 DNA reads TGCAGTGCTAGTTACAGGAGCAATCAGCCCCAGCATTTT. It specifies CSASYRSNQPQHF. V and J are TRBV20-1 and TRBJ1-5; D might be TRBD1 (5 bases). Trimming left V 3 bases short and J 1 base short, with 7 bases between. The length of the CDR3 is 13 residues. Germline V gene lookup returns CDR1 DFQATT and CDR2 SNEGSKA (reference sequence).

The chain uses TRBV5-8 and TRBJ1-1, with no clear D. This CDR3 has 14 residues. Germline V gene data show CDR1 as SGHTS and CDR2 as YDEGEE. V lost 3 bases to trimming and J lost 0 bases, with 9 bases between them. The CDR3 loop is CASSYYAVNTEAFF. CDR3 DNA: TGTGCCAGCAGCTACTATGCGGTGAACACTGAAGCTTTCTTT.

This clone has just one count. The rearrangement uses TRBV5-1 and TRBJ2-1; TRBD2 is a possible D gene (6 bases). The germline CDR1 and CDR2 sequences are SGHRS and YFSETQ. V was shortened by 0 bases and J by 10 bases, with 14 bases between the two germline ends. This CDR3 comprises 14 residues. The CDR3 DNA reads as TGCGCCAGCAGCTTGGGCATTCTCGCGGGGGAGCAGTTCTTC. Translated: CASSLGILAGEQFF.

The chain recombines TRBV24-1 with TRBJ1-1, with D unresolved. Germline CDR1 is KGHDR and CDR2 is SFDVKD. This CDR3 region has 12 residues. Trimming stripped 6 bases from V and 1 base from J, with 5 bases between. The CDR3 loop is CATSFGNTEAFF. CDR3 nucleotides: TGTGCCACCAGTTTCGGGAACACTGAAGCTTTCTTT.

The genes are TRBV11-3 and TRBJ1-3; D remains unclear. This CDR3 is built from 15 residues. V was clipped by 1 base and J by 2 bases, with 9 bases between them. Germline V gives CDR1 SGHNT, CDR2 YENEEA. CDR3 region: CASSLGLLAGNTIYF. The CDR3 DNA reads as TGTGCCAGCAGCTTAGGACTTTTGGCTGGAAACACCATATATTTT.

V is TRBV27 and J is TRBJ1-2; perhaps TRBD1 as D (5 bases). Germline V gene data show CDR1 as MNHEY and CDR2 as SMNVEV (reference sequence). With 5 bases removed from V and 8 bases from J, the gap between germline ends came to 18 bases. This CDR3 has 14 residues. CDR3 bases: TGTGCCAGCAGTCCGGGGGACGGTGGTAGGGGCTACACCTTC. It yields the protein CASSPGDGGRGYTF.

This clone appeared a single time. The chain employs TRBV10-3 and TRBJ1-6, with D possibly being TRBD1 (5 bases). This CDR3 comprises 15 residues. With 2 bases removed from V and 5 bases from J, the gap between germline ends came to 10 bases. Germline assignment: CDR1 ENHRY and CDR2 SYGVKD. In DNA, the CDR3 is TGTGCCATCAGTGAGGGGATAGGGGATAATTCACCCCTCCACTTT. Translated: CAISEGIGDNSPLHF.

The rearrangement joins TRBV9 to TRBJ1-2; D perhaps matches TRBD1 (6 bases). The CDR3 has 17 amino acids. Trimming left V 3 bases short and J 3 bases short, with 21 bases between. Germline assignment: CDR1 SGDLS and CDR2 YYNGEE. The CDR3 DNA sequence: TGTGCCAGCAGCGACCCCGCCGCGGGGGCCTCTCACTATGGCTACACCTTC. Translating gives CASSDPAAGASHYGYTF.

V is TRBV12-3 or TRBV12-4 and J is TRBJ2-3; D unresolved. This CDR3 has 12 amino acids. Trimming cost V 6 bases and J 4 bases, with 8 bases left between them. The CDR3 bases are TGTGCCAGCAGGGGTGGGCCAGATACGCAGTATTTT. It encodes CASRGGPDTQYF.

This clone was counted once. The chain is built from TRBV13 and TRBJ1-3; TRBD1 agrees at 7 bases. The V and J ends lost 5 bases and 0 bases, in that order; junction bases with no gene match: 7. This CDR3 has 16 amino acids. Germline V lookup: CDR1 PRHDT, CDR2 FYEKMQ (reference sequence). CDR3 loop: CASSPGQVISGNTIYF. CDR3 bases: TGTGCCAGCAGCCCCGGACAGGTTATCTCTGGAAACACCATATATTTT. Looking up the rest from reference TRBV13 and TRBJ1-3 gives the full variable domain: AAGVIQSPRHLIKEKRETATLKCYPIPRHDTVYWYQQGPGQDPQFLISFYEKMQSDKGSIPDRFSAQQFSDYHSELNMSSLELGDSALYFCASSPGQVISGNTIYFGEGSWLTVV.

The rearrangement links TRBV5-1 to TRBJ1-3; possible D gene TRBD1, 6 bases. There are 13 residues in the CDR3. The V end lost 4 bases, the J end lost 5 bases, and 10 bases lay between the germline ends. From germline, CDR1 is SGHRS and CDR2 YFSETQ. In DNA form, the CDR3 reads TGCGCCAGCAGCCGACAGGATCGAAACACCATATATTTT. It translates to CASSRQDRNTIYF.